This TCR beta chain was sequenced during a study of glioma-infiltrating T cells. The iRepertoire nested amplicon-rescue multiplex PCR amplified TCR alpha and beta CDR3s from RNA. TCRdb recomputed calls from the multiplex PCR reads with MiXCR, one row per CDR3 protein. The data contain under 130,000 distinct CDR3 sequences, less than 30% of them singletons. Notes on this clonotype: Antigen: not known.

Findings of the study overall: Tissue and blood shared very few CDR3 sequences.

The J segment lost 4 bases and the V segment lost 1 base, leaving 4 bases of the junction unmatched. The CDR3 length is 15 residues. The germline gives CDR1 LGHNA, CDR2 YSLEER. This clonotype originated in a human donor with low-grade glioma or glioblastoma, undergoing nonglioma brain surgery, or in good health (not recorded which). The chain combines TRBV4-3 with TRBJ1-2, with 9 bases that match TRBD1. Sequences were obtained from glioma tissue, nonneoplastic brain tissue, or PBMCs (not recorded which). CDR3 loop: CASSQGGQGSYGYTF. The CDR3 region has the DNA TGCGCCAGCAGCCAAGGTGGACAGGGGTCCTATGGCTACACCTTC.